The T cell receptor beta chain under discussion was sequenced for a study of regulatory T cells in long-lasting Graves disease. Findings of the study overall: Public clonotype sharing was higher in persistent than newly diagnosed patients. Having few samples may have compromised the accuracy.

This clonotype has ten or more counts. Its antigen is unknown. The time point denotes: persistent/refractory GD, antithyroid drugs over 5 years with positive TRAb. Isolated PBMC RNA provided the starting material for the TCR library. The CDR3 totals 14 residues. Germline CDR1 is SEHNR and CDR2 is FQNEAQ (reference sequence). V was trimmed by 3 bases and J by 0 bases, leaving 8 bases between them. Library construction for TCR beta used iRepertoire HTBI primers and Arm-PCR of CDR3 regions. TCRdb redid the calling of the multiplex PCR reads with MiXCR, one entry per CDR3 protein. This table has hundreds of thousands of distinct CDR3 sequences, approximately 23% appearing once.

The sample was peripheral blood mononuclear cells (PBMCs), taken when the disease was refractory, from a patient treated with antithyroid drugs. The TCR was taken from a female donor with Graves disease. This chain links TRBV7-9 with TRBJ1-1; the D is unclear. The CDR3 DNA follows: TGTGCCAGCAGCTTGGCCACCATGAACACTGAAGCTTTCTTT. It is translated as CASSLATMNTEAFF. The full variable domain, its missing parts supplied by reference TRBV7-9 and TRBJ1-1, is DTGVSQNPRHKITKRGQNVTFRCDPISEHNRLYWYRQTLGQGPEFLTYFQNEAQLEKSRLLSDRFSAERPKGSFSTLEIQRTEQGDSAMYLCASSLATMNTEAFFGQGTRLTVV.